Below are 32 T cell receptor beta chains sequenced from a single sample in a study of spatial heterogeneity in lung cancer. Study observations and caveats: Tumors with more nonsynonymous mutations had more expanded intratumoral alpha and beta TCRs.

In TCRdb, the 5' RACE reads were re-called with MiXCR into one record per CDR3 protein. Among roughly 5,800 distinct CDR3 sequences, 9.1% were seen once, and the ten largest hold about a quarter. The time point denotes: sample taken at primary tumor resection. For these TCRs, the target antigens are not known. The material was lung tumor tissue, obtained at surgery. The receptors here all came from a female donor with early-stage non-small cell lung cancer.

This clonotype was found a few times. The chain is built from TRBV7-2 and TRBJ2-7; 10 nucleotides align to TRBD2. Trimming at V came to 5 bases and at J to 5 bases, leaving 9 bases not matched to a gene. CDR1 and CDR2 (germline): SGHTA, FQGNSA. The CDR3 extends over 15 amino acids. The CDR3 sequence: CASSPRSGGAHEQYF. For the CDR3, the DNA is TGTGCCAGCAGCCCTCGAAGCGGGGGGGCCCACGAGCAGTACTTC.

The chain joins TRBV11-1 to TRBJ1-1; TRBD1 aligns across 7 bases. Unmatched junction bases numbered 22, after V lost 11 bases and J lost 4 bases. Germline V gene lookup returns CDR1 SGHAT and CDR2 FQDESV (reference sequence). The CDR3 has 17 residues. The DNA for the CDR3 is TGTGCCCTCACAGCCCCTAAGATGTACAGGGGTGTCACTGAAGCTTTCTTT. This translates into CALTAPKMYRGVTEAFF.

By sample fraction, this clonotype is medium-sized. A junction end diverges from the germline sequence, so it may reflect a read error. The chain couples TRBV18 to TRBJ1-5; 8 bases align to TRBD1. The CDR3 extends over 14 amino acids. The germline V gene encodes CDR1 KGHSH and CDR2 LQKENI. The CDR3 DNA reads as TGTGCCGGCTCACGACAGGGGTTGGATCAGCCCCAGCATTTT. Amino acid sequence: CAGSRQGLDQPQHF.

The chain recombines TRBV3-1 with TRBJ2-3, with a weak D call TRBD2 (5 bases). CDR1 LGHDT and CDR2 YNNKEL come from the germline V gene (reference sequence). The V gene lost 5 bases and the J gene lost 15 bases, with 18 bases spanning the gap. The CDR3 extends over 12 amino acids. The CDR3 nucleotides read TGTGCCAGCAGCGCTTCCGGACCCCTAGCCTATTTT. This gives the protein CASSASGPLAYF.

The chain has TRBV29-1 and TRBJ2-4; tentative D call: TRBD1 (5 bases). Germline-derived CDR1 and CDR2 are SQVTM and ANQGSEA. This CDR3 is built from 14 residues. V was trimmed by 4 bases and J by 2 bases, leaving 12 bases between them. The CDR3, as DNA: TGCAGCGTTGGGGGCCAGAGCTCCAAAAACATTCAGTACTTC. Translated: CSVGGQSSKNIQYF.

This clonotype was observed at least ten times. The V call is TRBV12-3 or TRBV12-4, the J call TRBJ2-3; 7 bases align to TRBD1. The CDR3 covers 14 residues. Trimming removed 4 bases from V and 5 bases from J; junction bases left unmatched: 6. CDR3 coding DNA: TGTGCCAGCAGTTCGACAGGGAACCTAGATACGCAGTATTTT. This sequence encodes CASSSTGNLDTQYF.

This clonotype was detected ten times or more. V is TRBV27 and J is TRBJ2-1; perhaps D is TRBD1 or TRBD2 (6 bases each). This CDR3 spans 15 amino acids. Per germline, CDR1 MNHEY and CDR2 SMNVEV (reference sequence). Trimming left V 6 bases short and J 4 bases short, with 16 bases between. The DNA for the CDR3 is TGTGCCAGCAGATCGGGGGCTATCACTTACAATGAGCAGTTCTTC. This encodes CASRSGAITYNEQFF.

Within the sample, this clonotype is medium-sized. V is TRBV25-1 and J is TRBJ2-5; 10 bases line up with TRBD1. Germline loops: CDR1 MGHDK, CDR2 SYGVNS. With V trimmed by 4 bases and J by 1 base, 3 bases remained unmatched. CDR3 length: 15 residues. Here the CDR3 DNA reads TGTGCCAGCAGTGCGGGACAGGGGCCCCAAGAGACCCAGTACTTC. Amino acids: CASSAGQGPQETQYF.

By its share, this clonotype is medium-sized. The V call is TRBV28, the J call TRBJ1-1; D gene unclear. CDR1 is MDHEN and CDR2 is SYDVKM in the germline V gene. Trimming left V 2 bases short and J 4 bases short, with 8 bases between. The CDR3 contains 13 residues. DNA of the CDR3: TGTGCCAGCAGTTTAATTCCAGGCACTGAAGCTTTCTTT. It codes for CASSLIPGTEAFF.

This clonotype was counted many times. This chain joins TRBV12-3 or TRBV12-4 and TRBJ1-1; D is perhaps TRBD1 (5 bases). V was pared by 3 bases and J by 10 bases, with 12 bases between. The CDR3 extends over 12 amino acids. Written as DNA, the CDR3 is TGTGCCAGCAGTTTTTGGGACGGGGGAGCTTTCTTT. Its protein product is CASSFWDGGAFF.

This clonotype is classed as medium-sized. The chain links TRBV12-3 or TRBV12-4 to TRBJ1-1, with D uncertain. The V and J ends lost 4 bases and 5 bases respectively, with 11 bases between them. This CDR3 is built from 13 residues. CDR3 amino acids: CASSSGPGTEAFF. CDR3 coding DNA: TGTGCCAGCAGTTCTGGACCGGGGACTGAAGCTTTCTTT.

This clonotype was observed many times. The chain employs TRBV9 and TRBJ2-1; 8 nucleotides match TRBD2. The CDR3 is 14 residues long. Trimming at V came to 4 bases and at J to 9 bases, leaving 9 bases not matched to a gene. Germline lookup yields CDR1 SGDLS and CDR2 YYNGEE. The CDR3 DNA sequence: TGTGCCAGCAGCCCCCGACTAGCGATTCGTGAGCAGTTCTTC. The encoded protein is CASSPRLAIREQFF.

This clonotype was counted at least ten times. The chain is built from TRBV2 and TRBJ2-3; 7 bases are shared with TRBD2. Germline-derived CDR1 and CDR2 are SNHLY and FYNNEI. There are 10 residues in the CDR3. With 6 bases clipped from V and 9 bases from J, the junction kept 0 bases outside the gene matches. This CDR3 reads CASRRGTQYF. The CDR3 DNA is TGTGCCAGCAGGCGGGGGACGCAGTATTTT.

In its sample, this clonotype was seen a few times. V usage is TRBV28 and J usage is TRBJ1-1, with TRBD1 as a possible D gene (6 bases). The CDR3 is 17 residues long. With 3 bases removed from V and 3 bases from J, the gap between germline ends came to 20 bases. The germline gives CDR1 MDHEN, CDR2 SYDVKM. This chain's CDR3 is CASSLYSGEGRDTEAFF. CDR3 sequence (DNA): TGTGCCAGCAGTTTGTATTCAGGGGAAGGGAGGGACACTGAAGCTTTCTTT. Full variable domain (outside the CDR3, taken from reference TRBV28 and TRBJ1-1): DVKVTQSSRYLVKRTGEKVFLECVQDMDHENMFWYRQDPGLGLRLIYFSYDVKMKEKGDIPEGYSVSREKKERFSLILESASTNQTSMYLCASSLYSGEGRDTEAFFGQGTRLTVV.

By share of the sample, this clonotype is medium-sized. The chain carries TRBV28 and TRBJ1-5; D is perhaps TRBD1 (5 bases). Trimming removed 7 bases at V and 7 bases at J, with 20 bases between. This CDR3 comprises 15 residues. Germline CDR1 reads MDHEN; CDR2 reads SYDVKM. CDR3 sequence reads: CASTPRGRGEQPQHF. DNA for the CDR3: TGTGCCAGCACTCCGCGGGGGAGAGGGGAGCAGCCCCAGCATTTT.

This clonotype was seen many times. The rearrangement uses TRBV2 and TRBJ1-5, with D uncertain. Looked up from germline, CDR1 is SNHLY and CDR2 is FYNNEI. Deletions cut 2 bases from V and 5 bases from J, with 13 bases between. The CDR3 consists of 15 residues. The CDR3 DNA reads TGTGCCAGCAGTGAATTGGAGGATTGGGATCAGCCCCAGCATTTT. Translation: CASSELEDWDQPQHF.

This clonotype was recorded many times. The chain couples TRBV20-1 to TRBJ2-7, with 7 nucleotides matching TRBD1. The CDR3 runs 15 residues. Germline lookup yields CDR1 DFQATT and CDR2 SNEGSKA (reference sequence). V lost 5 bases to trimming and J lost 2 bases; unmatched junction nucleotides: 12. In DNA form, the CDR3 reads TGCAGTGCTCTCTACAGGGGAAGGAACGCCTACGAGCAGTACTTC. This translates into CSALYRGRNAYEQYF.

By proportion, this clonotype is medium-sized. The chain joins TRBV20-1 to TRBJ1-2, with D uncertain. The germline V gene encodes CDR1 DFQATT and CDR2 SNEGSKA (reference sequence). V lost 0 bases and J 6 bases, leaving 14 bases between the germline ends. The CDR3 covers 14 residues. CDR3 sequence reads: CSARDRHGLDGYTF. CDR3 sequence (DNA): TGCAGTGCTAGAGATCGCCACGGGCTGGATGGCTACACCTTC.

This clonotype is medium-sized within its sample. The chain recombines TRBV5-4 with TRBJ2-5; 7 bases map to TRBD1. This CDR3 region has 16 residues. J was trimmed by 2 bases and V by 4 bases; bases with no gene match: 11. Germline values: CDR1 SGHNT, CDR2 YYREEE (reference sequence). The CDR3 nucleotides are TGTGCCAGCAGCCAACCCTTAGGGGGCGGGCAAGAGACCCAGTACTTC. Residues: CASSQPLGGGQETQYF.

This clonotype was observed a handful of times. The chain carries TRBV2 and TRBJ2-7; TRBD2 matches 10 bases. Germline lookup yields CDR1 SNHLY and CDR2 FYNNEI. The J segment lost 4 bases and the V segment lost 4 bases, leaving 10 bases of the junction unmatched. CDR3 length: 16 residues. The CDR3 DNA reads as TGTGCCAGCAGTGGTCAAGGCCTAGCGGGGGCGTACGAGCAGTACTTC. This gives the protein CASSGQGLAGAYEQYF. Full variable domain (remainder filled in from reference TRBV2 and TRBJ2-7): EPEVTQTPSHQVTQMGQEVILRCVPISNHLYFYWYRQILGQKVEFLVSFYNNEISEKSEIFDDQFSVERPDGSNFTLKIRSTKLEDSAMYFCASSGQGLAGAYEQYFGPGTRLTVT.

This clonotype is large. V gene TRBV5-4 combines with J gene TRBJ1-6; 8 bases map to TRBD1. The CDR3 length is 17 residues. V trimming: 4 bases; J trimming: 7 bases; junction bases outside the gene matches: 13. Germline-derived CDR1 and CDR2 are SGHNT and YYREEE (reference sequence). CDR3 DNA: TGTGCCAGCAGCCCTGGACAGGGAGGGTTCGGGAATTCACCCCTCCACTTT. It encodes CASSPGQGGFGNSPLHF.

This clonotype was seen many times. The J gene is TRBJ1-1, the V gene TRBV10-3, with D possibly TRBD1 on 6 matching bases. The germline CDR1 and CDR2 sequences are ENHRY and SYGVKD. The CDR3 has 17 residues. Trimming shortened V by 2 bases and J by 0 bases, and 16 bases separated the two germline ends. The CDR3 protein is CAISEGGPSDVNTEAFF. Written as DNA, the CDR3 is TGTGCCATCAGTGAGGGGGGGCCCTCGGATGTGAACACTGAAGCTTTCTTT.

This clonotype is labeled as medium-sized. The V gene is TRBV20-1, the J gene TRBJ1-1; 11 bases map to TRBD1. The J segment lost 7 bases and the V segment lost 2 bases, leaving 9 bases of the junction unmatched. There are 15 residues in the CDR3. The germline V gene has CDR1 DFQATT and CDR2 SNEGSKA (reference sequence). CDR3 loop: CSARPRDRGEDEAFF. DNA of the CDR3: TGCAGTGCTAGACCAAGGGACAGGGGGGAGGATGAAGCTTTCTTT.

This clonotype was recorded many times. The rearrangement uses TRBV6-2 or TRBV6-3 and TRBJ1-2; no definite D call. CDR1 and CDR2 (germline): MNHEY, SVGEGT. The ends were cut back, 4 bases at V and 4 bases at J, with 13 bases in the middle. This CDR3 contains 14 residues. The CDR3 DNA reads TGTGCCAGCAGTTCGAGCCTCGTGCTCTATGGCTACACCTTC. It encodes CASSSSLVLYGYTF.

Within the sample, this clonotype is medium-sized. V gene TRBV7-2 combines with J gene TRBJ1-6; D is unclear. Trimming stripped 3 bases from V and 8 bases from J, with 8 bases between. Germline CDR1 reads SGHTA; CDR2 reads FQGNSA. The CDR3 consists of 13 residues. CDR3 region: CASSFESDSPLHF. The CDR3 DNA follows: TGTGCCAGCAGCTTCGAGTCCGATTCACCCCTCCACTTT.

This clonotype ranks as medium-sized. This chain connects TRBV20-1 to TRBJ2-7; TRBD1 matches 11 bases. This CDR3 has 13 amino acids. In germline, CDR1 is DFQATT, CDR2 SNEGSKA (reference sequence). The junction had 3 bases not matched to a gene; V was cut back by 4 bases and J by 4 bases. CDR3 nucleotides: TGCAGTGCTATAGGACAGGGGGCGTACGAGCAGTACTTC. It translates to CSAIGQGAYEQYF.

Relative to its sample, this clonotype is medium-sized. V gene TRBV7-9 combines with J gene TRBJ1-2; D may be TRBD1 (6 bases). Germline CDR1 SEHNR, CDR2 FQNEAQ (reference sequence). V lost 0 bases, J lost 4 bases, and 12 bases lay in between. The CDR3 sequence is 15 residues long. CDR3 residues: CASSLALDRSYGYTF. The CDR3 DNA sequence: TGTGCCAGCAGCTTAGCCCTGGACAGATCCTATGGCTACACCTTC.

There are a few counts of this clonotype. As DNA, the CDR3 is TGCGCCAGCAGCCACCCCGACAGCTCCTACGAGCAGTACTTC. It encodes CASSHPDSSYEQYF. The J gene is TRBJ2-7, the V gene TRBV4-3; the D gene is possibly TRBD1 (5 bases). The germline V gene encodes CDR1 LGHNA and CDR2 YSLEER. The CDR3 spans 14 residues. The V and J ends lost 3 bases and 0 bases respectively, with 9 bases between them.

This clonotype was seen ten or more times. The CDR3 here is CASSFTGRTGELFF. Written as DNA, the CDR3 is TGTGCCAGCAGCTTCACGGGAAGAACCGGGGAGCTGTTTTTT. The J gene is TRBJ2-2, the V gene TRBV7-2, with a tentative D call TRBD2 (5 bases). V was pared by 3 bases and J by 5 bases, with 10 bases between. The CDR3 runs 14 residues. The germline CDR1 and CDR2 sequences are SGHTA and FQGNSA.

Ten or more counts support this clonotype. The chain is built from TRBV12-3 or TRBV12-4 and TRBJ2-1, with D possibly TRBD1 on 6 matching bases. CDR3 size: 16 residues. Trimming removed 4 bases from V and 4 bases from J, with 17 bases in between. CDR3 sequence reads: CASSSPGRGIYNEQFF. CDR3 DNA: TGTGCCAGCAGTTCCCCGGGCAGGGGAATTTACAATGAGCAGTTCTTC.

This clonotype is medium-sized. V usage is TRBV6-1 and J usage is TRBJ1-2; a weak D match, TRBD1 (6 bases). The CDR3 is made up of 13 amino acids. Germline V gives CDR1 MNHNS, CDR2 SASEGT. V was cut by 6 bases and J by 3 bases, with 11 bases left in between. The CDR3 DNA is TGTGCCAGCAGCTATAGGACAGACTATGGCTACACCTTC. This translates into CASSYRTDYGYTF.

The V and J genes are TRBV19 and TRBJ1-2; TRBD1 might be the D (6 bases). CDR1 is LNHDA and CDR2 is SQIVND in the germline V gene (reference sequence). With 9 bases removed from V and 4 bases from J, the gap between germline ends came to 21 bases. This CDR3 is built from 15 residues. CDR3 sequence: CASHQRGGRSYGYTF. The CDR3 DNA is TGTGCCAGCCACCAACGGGGGGGGCGAAGCTATGGCTACACCTTC.